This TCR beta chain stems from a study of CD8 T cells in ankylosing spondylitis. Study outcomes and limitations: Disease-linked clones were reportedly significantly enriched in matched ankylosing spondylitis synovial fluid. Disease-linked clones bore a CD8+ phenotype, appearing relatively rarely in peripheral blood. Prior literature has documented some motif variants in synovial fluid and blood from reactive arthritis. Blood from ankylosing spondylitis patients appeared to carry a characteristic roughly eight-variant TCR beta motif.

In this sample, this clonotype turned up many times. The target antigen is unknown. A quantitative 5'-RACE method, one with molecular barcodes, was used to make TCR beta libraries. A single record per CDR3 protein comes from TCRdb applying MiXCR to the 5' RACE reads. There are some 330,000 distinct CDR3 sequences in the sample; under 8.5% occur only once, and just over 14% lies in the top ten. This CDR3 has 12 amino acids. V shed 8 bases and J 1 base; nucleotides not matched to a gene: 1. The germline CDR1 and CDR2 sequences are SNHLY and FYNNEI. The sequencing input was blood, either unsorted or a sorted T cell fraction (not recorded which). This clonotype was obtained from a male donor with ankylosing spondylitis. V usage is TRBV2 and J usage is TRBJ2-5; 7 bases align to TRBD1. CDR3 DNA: TGTGCCAGCGGACAGGTCCAAGAGACCCAGTACTTC. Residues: CASGQVQETQYF.